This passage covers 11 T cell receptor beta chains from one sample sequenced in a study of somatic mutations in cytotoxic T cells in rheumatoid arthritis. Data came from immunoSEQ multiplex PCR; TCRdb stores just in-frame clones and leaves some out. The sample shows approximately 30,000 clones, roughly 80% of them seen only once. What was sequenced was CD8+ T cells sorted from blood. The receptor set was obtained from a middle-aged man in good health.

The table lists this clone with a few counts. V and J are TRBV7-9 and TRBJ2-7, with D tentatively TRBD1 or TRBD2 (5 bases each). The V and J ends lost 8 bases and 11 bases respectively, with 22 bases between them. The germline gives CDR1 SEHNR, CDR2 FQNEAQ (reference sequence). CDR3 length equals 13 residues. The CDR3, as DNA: TGTGCCAGCCAAGATTCCTACTTGGGGGAAAAGTACTTC. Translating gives CASQDSYLGEKYF.

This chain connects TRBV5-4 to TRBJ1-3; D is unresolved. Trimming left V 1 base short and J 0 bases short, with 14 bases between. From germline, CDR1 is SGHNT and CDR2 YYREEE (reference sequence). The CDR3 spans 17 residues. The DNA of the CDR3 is TGTGCCAGCAGCTTGACAGAGGGTCTCCTCTCTGGAAACACCATATATTTT. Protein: CASSLTEGLLSGNTIYF. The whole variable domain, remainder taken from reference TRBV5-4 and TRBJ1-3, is ETGVTQSPTHLIKTRGQQVTLRCSSQSGHNTVSWYQQALGQGPQFIFQYYREEENGRGNFPPRFSGLQFPNYSSELNVNALELDDSALYLCASSLTEGLLSGNTIYFGEGSWLTVV.

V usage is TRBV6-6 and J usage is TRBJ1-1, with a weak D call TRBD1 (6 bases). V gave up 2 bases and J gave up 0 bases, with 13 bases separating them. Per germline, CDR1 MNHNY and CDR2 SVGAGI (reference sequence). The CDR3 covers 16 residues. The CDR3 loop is CASSYRDTYMNTEAFF. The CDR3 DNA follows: TGTGCCAGCAGTTACAGGGACACCTACATGAACACTGAAGCTTTCTTT.

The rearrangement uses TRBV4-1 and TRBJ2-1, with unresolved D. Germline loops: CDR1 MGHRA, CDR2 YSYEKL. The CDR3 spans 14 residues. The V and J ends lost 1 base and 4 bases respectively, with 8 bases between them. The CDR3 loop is CASSQVSAYNEQFF. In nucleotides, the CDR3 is TGCGCCAGCAGCCAAGTTTCCGCATACAATGAGCAGTTCTTC.

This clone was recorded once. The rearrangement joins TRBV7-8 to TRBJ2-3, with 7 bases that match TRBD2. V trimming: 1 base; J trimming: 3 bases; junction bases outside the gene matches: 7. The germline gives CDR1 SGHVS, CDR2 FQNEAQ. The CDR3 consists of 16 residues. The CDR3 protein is CASSLEGRAGTDTQYF. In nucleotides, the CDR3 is TGTGCCAGCAGCTTAGAAGGGAGGGCCGGGACAGATACGCAGTATTTT.

DNA of the CDR3: TGTGCCAGCACCAAGGGACAGACCACAGATACGCAGTATTTT. Protein: CASTKGQTTDTQYF. This chain joins TRBV11-3 and TRBJ2-3; 7 bases line up with TRBD1. J was trimmed by 2 bases and V by 7 bases; bases with no gene match: 6. This CDR3 has 14 residues. Germline V CDR1 and CDR2: SGHNT, YENEEA.

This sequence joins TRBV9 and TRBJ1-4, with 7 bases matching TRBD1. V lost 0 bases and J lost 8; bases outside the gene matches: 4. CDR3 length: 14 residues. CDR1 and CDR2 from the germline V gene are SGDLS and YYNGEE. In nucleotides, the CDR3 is TGTGCCAGCAGCGTAGGGGCAGGGGGGGAAAAACTGTTTTTT. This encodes CASSVGAGGEKLFF.

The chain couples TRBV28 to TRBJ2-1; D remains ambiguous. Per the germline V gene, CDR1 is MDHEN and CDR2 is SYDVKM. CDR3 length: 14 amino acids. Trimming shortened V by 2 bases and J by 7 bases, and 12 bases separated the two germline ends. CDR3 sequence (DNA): TGTGCCAGCAGTTTAGAGGTCTCAAGAAATGAGCAGTTCTTC. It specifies CASSLEVSRNEQFF.

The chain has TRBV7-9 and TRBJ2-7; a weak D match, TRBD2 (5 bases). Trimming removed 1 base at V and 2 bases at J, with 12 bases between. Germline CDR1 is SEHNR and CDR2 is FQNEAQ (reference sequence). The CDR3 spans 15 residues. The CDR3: CASSLGASYPYEQYF. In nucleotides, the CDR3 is TGTGCCAGCAGCTTAGGGGCTAGCTATCCCTACGAGCAGTACTTC. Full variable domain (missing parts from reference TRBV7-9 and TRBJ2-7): DTGVSQNPRHKITKRGQNVTFRCDPISEHNRLYWYRQTLGQGPEFLTYFQNEAQLEKSRLLSDRFSAERPKGSFSTLEIQRTEQGDSAMYLCASSLGASYPYEQYFGPGTRLTVT.

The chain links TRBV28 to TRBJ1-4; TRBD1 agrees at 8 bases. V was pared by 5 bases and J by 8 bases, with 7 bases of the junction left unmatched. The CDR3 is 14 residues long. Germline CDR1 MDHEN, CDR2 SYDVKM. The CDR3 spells CASSGRTGREKLFF. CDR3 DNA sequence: TGTGCCAGCAGTGGGAGGACAGGGAGAGAAAAACTGTTTTTT.

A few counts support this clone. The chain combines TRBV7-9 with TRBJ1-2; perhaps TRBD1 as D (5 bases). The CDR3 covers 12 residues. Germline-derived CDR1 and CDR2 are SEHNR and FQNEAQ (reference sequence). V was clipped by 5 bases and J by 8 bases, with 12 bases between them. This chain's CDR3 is CASSAGRRGYTF. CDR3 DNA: TGTGCCAGCAGCGCAGGGCGGAGGGGCTACACCTTC.